These T cell receptor beta chains were read from a single sample in a study of human T cells and chemical hapten exposure. TCRdb re-derived calls from the 5' RACE reads in MiXCR, one entry per CDR3 protein. The sample includes 81,000 or so distinct CDR3 sequences, roughly 7.7% of them seen just once. These receptors came from a male donor in good health. CDR3s include the opening cysteine and the closing phenylalanine or tryptophan. D genes are given only for firm matches. Size is stated for part of the rows, as once, few or many counts, or as a class when the clone is expanded.

V	J	D	size	length	DNA	CDR3
TRBV27	TRBJ2-1	NA	few	14	TGTGCCAGCAGTTCCATGCAGGACCCACTTGAGCAGTTCTTC	CASSSMQDPLEQFF
TRBV18	TRBJ1-6	NA	many	13	TGTGCCAGCTCTCCTGACCGGCAGTCACCCCTCCACTTT	CASSPDRQSPLHF
TRBV12-3/TRBV12-4	TRBJ2-1	NA	many	13	TGTGCCAGCAGCCCAATTCGATACAATGAGCAGTTCTTC	CASSPIRYNEQFF
TRBV7-2	TRBJ1-2	NA	NA	14	TGTGCCAGCAGCTTAGAACAGGGAAGTGGCGGCTACACCTTC	CASSLEQGSGGYTF
TRBV29-1	TRBJ1-1	NA	NA	11	TGCAGCGTTAGCCAGAACACTGAAGCTTTCTTT	CSVSQNTEAFF
TRBV3-1	TRBJ2-7	NA	many	13	TGTGCCAGCAGCCCTCCGGCATCCTACGAGCAGTACTTC	CASSPPASYEQYF
TRBV4-2	TRBJ2-2	NA	NA	16	TGTGCCAGCAATCTCGAGGGGGGCTGGGACACCGGGGAGCTGTTTTTT	CASNLEGGWDTGELFF
TRBV30	TRBJ1-6	NA	NA	14	TGTGCCTGGAGGCCGAACAGCCTTAATTCACCCCTCCACTTT	CAWRPNSLNSPLHF
TRBV13	TRBJ1-1	TRBD1	many	16	TGTGCCAGCTGCCTGGACAGGGGGCTTGAGGACACTGAAGCTTTCTTT	CASCLDRGLEDTEAFF
TRBV5-1	TRBJ2-2	TRBD1	NA	17	TGCGCCAGCAGCTTGGCAGGACAGGGGACGAACACCGGGGAGCTGTTTTTT	CASSLAGQGTNTGELFF
TRBV25-1	TRBJ1-1	NA	few	13	TGTGCCAGCAGCGTACAGGATAACACTGAAGCTTTCTTT	CASSVQDNTEAFF
TRBV11-2	TRBJ2-7	NA	many	15	TGTGCCAGCAGCCCCCCCTCAGTAGGGATCAACGAGCAGTACTTC	CASSPPSVGINEQYF
TRBV15	TRBJ1-1	NA	few	14	TGTGCCACCAGCAGGGCCAGTGCGAACACTGAAGCTTTCTTT	CATSRASANTEAFF
TRBV6-1	TRBJ1-1	NA	few	15	TGTGCCAGCAGTGAAAGGGAGGGGTTCTACACTGAAGCTTTCTTT	CASSEREGFYTEAFF
TRBV6-1	TRBJ2-3	TRBD2	NA	14	TGTGCCAGCAGTGAGGGGGGGATTACAGATACGCAGTATTTT	CASSEGGITDTQYF
TRBV12-3/TRBV12-4	TRBJ1-5	TRBD1	NA	17	TGTGCCAGCAGTCACGTCCTGGGACAGAATAGCAATCAGCCCCAGCATTTT	CASSHVLGQNSNQPQHF
TRBV6-2/TRBV6-3	TRBJ1-2	TRBD1	few	15	TGTGCCAGCAGTCGCGGAGACAGGGCCGACTATGGCTACACCTTC	CASSRGDRADYGYTF
TRBV15	TRBJ2-1	TRBD2	NA	13	TGTGCCACCAGCAGTCGGGAGCGGGAGGTTCTGTTCTTC	CATSSREREVLFF
TRBV6-2/TRBV6-3	TRBJ1-1	NA	few	11	TGTGCCAGCATCCAGGGGACTGAAGCTTTCTTT	CASIQGTEAFF
TRBV27	TRBJ1-6	TRBD1	NA	15	TGTGCCAGCAGTTTAACTGCAGGGGGCAATTCACCCCTCCACTTT	CASSLTAGGNSPLHF
TRBV11-3	TRBJ2-1	NA	many	15	TGTGCCAGCAGCTTAGGGAGGACAACTTACAATGAGCAGTTCTTC	CASSLGRTTYNEQFF
TRBV15	TRBJ2-3	NA	many	13	TGTGCCACCAGCAGAGACTCAACAGATACGCAGTATTTT	CATSRDSTDTQYF
TRBV25-1	TRBJ2-7	NA	NA	16	TGTGCCAGCAGTGCCCTTCAAACGGGACGATTAAACGAGCAGTACTTC	CASSALQTGRLNEQYF
TRBV10-3	TRBJ1-2	NA	NA	14	TGTGCCATCAGTGTTGGGGTTGAGGACTATGGCTACACCTTC	CAISVGVEDYGYTF
TRBV27	TRBJ2-5	NA	many	13	TGTGCCAGCAGTTTAGGTCGGGGCAGCACCCAGTACTTC	CASSLGRGSTQYF
TRBV20-1	TRBJ2-7	NA	NA	13	TGCAGTGCGACCGGGGACGGGATCTACGAGCAGTACTTC	CSATGDGIYEQYF
TRBV20-1	TRBJ2-7	TRBD1	many	12	TGCAGTGCAAGACAGGGTTCCTACGAGCAGTACTTC	CSARQGSYEQYF
TRBV2	TRBJ1-2	NA	many	14	TGTGCCAGCAGAGCCGGGACGGCTCTCTATGGCTACACCTTC	CASRAGTALYGYTF
TRBV5-1	TRBJ2-7	TRBD2	few	17	TGCGCCAGCAGCTTCCCCACTAGCGGGACGTCGACCTACGAGCAGTACTTC	CASSFPTSGTSTYEQYF
TRBV4-3	TRBJ1-1	TRBD1	many	15	TGCGCCAGCAGCCAAAGACAGGGGGCGAACACTGAAGCTTTCTTT	CASSQRQGANTEAFF
TRBV6-4	TRBJ1-5	TRBD1	few	17	TGTGCCAGCCGCCGGGGGCAGGGGGCGAATTGCAATCAGCCCCAGCATTTT	CASRRGQGANCNQPQHF
TRBV29-1	TRBJ2-3	NA	few	12	TGCAGCGGACGGACAGGCACAGATACGCAGTATTTT	CSGRTGTDTQYF
TRBV6-2/TRBV6-3	TRBJ1-1	NA	many	15	TGTGCCAGCAGTTACGCCGACAGAGTGAACACTGAAGCTTTCTTT	CASSYADRVNTEAFF
TRBV7-9	TRBJ1-2	TRBD1	many	13	TGTGCCAGCAGCTTAGGGGACAGGGATGGCTACACCTTC	CASSLGDRDGYTF
TRBV10-3	TRBJ2-7	NA	few	11	TGTGCCATCAGTGAGATAGAAGAGCAGTACTTC	CAISEIEEQYF
TRBV5-6	TRBJ1-1	TRBD1	many	12	TGTGCCAGCAGCACAGGGGGCCCTGAAGCTTTCTTT	CASSTGGPEAFF
TRBV3-1	TRBJ1-1	TRBD1	many	15	TGTGCCAGCAACGCCCCCGGACAGGGAAACACTGAAGCTTTCTTT	CASNAPGQGNTEAFF
TRBV6-5	TRBJ1-6	NA	NA	16	TGTGCCAGCAGTTACTCGAAAGCTGGGGTATCTTCACCCCTCCACTTT	CASSYSKAGVSSPLHF
TRBV3-1	TRBJ1-1	NA	few	14	TGTGCCAGCAGCCAAACCGAGGTGAACACTGAAGCTTTCTTT	CASSQTEVNTEAFF
TRBV6-5	TRBJ1-6	NA	NA	15	TGTGCCAGCAGTTACTCAGGCCAGGGGAATTCACCCCTCCACTTT	CASSYSGQGNSPLHF
TRBV27	TRBJ1-5	NA	many	12	TGTGCCAGCAGTTTTCACAATCAGCCCCAGCATTTT	CASSFHNQPQHF
TRBV3-1	TRBJ2-1	NA	many	18	TGTGCCAGCAGCCAAGACGCTAGCGCGAGCCGTTTCTACAATGAGCAGTTCTTC	CASSQDASASRFYNEQFF
TRBV6-5	TRBJ2-3	NA	NA	14	TGTGCCAGCAGGCGGACAGAGAGCACAGATACGCAGTATTTT	CASRRTESTDTQYF
TRBV7-9	TRBJ2-3	NA	NA	13	TGTGCCAGCAGCTCCGACTGGACAGATACGCAGTATTTT	CASSSDWTDTQYF
TRBV6-2/TRBV6-3	TRBJ2-1	NA	many	11	TGTGCCAGCAGTACAATCAATGAGCAGTTCTTC	CASSTINEQFF
TRBV28	TRBJ2-7	TRBD1	many	15	TGTGCCAGTGTTAGTCGGGACAGGGGCCCGTACGAGCAGTACTTC	CASVSRDRGPYEQYF
TRBV20-1	TRBJ2-5	TRBD2	few	15	TGCAGTGCTAACGGGGGGGCCGGCGTTGGCGAGACCCAGTACTTC	CSANGGAGVGETQYF
TRBV20-1	TRBJ2-7	TRBD2	many	13	TGCAGTGCTAGAAGTGGGAGGGACTACGAGCAGTACTTC	CSARSGRDYEQYF
TRBV6-5	TRBJ2-1	NA	NA	13	TGTGCCAGCAGTGCAGACAGAAACAATGAGCAGTTCTTC	CASSADRNNEQFF
TRBV24-1	TRBJ2-1	TRBD2	NA	15	TGTGCCACCAGCCGGGGGGGGCTAGCGGACAATGAGCAGTTCTTC	CATSRGGLADNEQFF
TRBV20-1	TRBJ2-5	NA	many	14	TGCAGTGCTAGAGATATGAAAGCCGAAGAGACCCAGTACTTC	CSARDMKAEETQYF
TRBV27	TRBJ2-7	NA	NA	14	TGTGCCAGCATCTTCAAGGTTCCGGACTACGAGCAGTACTTC	CASIFKVPDYEQYF
TRBV27	TRBJ2-5	TRBD1	NA	14	TGTGCCAGCAGTTTCCACGACAGGGGCGAGACCCAGTACTTC	CASSFHDRGETQYF
TRBV29-1	TRBJ2-3	NA	few	13	TGCAGCGTTGCTGGGCACCACACAGATACGCAGTATTTT	CSVAGHHTDTQYF
TRBV28	TRBJ1-1	NA	few	18	TGTGCCAGCAGTCCATTATTGGCCCACAGACAGAAGAACACTGAAGCTTTCTTT	CASSPLLAHRQKNTEAFF
TRBV6-5	TRBJ2-7	TRBD2	many	15	TGTGCCAGCAGTTACGAGACTAGCGGGGGCTACGAGCAGTACTTC	CASSYETSGGYEQYF
TRBV20-1	TRBJ2-7	TRBD2	NA	17	TGCAGTGCTAGAGATAGGAGGGAGAGCGGGAGGCGCGACGAGCAGTACTTC	CSARDRRESGRRDEQYF
TRBV12-3/TRBV12-4	TRBJ2-1	TRBD2	few	15	TGTGCCAGCAATGTCCTAGCGGGGGGGTACAATGAGCAGTTCTTC	CASNVLAGGYNEQFF
TRBV7-9	TRBJ1-6	NA	NA	15	TGTGCCAGCAGTCCGGGAGGGGGTCCTAATTCACCCCTCCACTTT	CASSPGGGPNSPLHF
TRBV18	TRBJ2-3	TRBD2	NA	15	TGTGCCAGCTCACCACCCGGACTAGCCCTTGTTACGCAGTATTTT	CASSPPGLALVTQYF